This TCR beta chain derives from a study of metastatic and nonmetastatic thyroid tumors. Overall study: Across peripheral blood and tumor or nodule tissue samples taken from malignant and benign thyroid patients, the repertoires were compared with one another.

The length of the CDR3 is 12 residues. Germline V gene sequence: CDR1 DFQATT, CDR2 SNEGSKA (reference sequence). The V gene lost 2 bases and the J gene lost 8 bases, with 9 bases spanning the gap. Not a single patient had been given any form of treatment at any point before undergoing thyroid surgery. As handled by the study authors: The study built a papillary thyroid cancer distant-metastasis classifier from CDR3 differences across clinicopathological groups. TCRdb re-called the PCR reads via MiXCR. For this entry, the V and J calls and clone size follow TCRdb and not the study's own pipeline. The sample includes around 19,000 clones, around 16% of them seen just once. General study results and limits: It was reportedly found that TCR beta diversity was significantly higher in malignant thyroid tumors than in benign nodules, a difference seen in both blood and tumor samples.

In this sample, this clone turned up many times. Its antigen is unidentified. The J gene is TRBJ1-4, the V gene TRBV20-1; D is ambiguous. The sequence was obtained from a female donor with papillary thyroid cancer or a benign thyroid nodule (not recorded which). Some clones in this sample may be carry-over from other donors' samples. Sequenced input: tumor tissue. Here the CDR3 reads CSARRGREKLFF. For the CDR3, the DNA is TGCAGTGCTAGACGCGGACGGGAAAAACTGTTTTTT.